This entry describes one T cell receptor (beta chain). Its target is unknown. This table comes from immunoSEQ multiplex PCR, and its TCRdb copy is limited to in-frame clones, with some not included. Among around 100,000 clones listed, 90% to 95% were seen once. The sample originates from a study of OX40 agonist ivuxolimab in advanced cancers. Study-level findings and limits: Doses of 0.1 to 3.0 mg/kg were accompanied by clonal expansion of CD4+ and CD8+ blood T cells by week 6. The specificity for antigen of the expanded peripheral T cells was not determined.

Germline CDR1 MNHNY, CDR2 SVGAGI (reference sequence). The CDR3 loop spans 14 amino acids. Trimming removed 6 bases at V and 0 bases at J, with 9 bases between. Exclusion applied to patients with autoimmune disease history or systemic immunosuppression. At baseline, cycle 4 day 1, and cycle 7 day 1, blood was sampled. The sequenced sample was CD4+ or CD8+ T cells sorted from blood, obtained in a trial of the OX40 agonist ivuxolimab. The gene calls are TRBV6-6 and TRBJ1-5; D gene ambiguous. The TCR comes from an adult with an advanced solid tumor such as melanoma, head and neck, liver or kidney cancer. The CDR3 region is CASRTGNSNQPQHF. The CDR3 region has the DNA TGTGCCAGCAGGACGGGAAATAGCAATCAGCCCCAGCATTTT.